This T cell receptor beta chain is drawn from a study of cytomegalovirus exposure and HLA in healthy donors. Study in general: From HLA-typed donors, an early data release held 70 million to 100 million unique TCRs.

The study ran its PCR with 60 Vbeta and 13 Jbeta primers. The method was immunoSEQ multiplex PCR; TCRdb's version includes in-frame clones alone and lacks a portion of them. The table shows roughly 80,000 clones, with approximately 65% occurring only once. The V and J ends lost 3 bases and 6 bases respectively, with 12 bases between them. Germline CDR1 reads LNHDA; CDR2 reads SQIVND (reference sequence). This CDR3 is 13 amino acids long. Material for sequencing was PBMCs. This clonotype was obtained from a male donor in good health and CMV-seropositive. V and J are TRBV19 and TRBJ2-7; unclear D gene. In DNA, the CDR3 is TGTGCCAGTAGTATTGGGCCAGTCCGCGAGCAGTACTTC. It yields the protein CASSIGPVREQYF.